This TCR beta chain was sequenced in a study of blood T cell repertoires in COVID-19. Repertoires were generated with immunoSEQ multiplex PCR, while TCRdb's copy carries only in-frame clones and drops some. Altogether roughly 130,000 clones are present, around nine tenths being singletons, with the ten largest covering 4% to 5%. CDR3 length: 13 amino acids. Trimming cost V 4 bases and J 0 bases, with 6 bases left between them. The chain is built from TRBV12-3 or TRBV12-4 and TRBJ1-1; D remains ambiguous. Sequenced: peripheral blood. The origin of this receptor is a man aged 55-75 years with COVID-19, enrolled during active disease. The chain's CDR3 is CASSSTMNTEAFF. DNA for the CDR3: TGTGCCAGCAGTTCGACAATGAACACTGAAGCTTTCTTT.